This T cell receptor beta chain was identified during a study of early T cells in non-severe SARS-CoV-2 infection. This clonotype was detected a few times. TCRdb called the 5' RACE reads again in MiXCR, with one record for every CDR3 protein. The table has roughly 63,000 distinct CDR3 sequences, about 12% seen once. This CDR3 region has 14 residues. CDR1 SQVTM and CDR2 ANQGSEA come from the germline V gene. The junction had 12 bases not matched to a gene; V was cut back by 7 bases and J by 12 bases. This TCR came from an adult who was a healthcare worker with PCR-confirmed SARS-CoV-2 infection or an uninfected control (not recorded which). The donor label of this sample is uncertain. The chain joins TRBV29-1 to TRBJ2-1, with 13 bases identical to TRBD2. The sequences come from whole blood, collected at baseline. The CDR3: CSGTGTSGELRQFF. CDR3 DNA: TGCAGCGGGACCGGGACTAGCGGGGAACTGCGGCAGTTCTTC.